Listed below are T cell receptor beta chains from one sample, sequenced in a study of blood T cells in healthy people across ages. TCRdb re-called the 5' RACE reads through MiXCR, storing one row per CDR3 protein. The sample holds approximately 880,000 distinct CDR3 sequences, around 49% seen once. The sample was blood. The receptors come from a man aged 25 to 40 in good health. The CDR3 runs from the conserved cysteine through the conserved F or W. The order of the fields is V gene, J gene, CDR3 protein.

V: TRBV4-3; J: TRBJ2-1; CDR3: CASSPWVSGADNEQFF
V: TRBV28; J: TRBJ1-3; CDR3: CASNPGTVSGNTIYF
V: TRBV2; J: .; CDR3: CASAPGGHSGETQYF
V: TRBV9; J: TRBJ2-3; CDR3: CASSARISGGVLTDTQYF
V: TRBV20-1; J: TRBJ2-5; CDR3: CSAKGLSGGQETQYF
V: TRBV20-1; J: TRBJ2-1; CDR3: CSAKGPGQGGGEQFF
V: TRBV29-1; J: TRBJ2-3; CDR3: CSVDTSTDTQYF
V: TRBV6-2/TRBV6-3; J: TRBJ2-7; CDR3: CASRGRAAPREQYF
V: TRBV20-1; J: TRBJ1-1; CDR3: CSASYVGVRGLRDTEAFF
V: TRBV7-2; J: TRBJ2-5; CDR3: CASSTIGQGSQETQYF
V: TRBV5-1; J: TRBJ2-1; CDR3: CASSLPGRNEQFF
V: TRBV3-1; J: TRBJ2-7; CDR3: CASSHYRTYEQYF
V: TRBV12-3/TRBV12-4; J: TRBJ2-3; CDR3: CASSPRLSDDTQYF
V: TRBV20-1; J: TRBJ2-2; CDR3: CSAREGSRAGELFF
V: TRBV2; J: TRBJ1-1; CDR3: CASSTGEAEAFF
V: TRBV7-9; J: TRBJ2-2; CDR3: CASSLRLAGFTGELFF
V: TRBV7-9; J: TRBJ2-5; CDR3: CASGSYREYRETQYF
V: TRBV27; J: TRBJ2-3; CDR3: CASTSAGYTDTQYF
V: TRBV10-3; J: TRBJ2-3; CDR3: CAIGLAGTDTQYF
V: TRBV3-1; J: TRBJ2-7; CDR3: CASSPVADEQYF
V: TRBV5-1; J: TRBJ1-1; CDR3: CASSVPRQSQGGGNTEAFF
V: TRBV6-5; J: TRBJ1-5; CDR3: CASSYGDSNQPQHF
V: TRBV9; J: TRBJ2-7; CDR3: CASSDPLHPYEQYF
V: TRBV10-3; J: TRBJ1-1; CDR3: CAISEWGPETEAFF
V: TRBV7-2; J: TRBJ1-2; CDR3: CASSPRQGYNYGYTF
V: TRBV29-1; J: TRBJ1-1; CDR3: CSVKEYRDVNSEAFF
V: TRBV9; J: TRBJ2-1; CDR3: CASSQPGGVQFF
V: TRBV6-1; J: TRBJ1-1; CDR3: CASSEAGPYTEAFF
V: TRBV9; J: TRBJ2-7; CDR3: CASSVVSSDEQYF
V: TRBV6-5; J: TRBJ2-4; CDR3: CASSYSGGGAKLAKNIQYF
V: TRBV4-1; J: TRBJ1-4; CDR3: CASSDTNEKLFF
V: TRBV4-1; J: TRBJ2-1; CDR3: CASSPTTLGYNEQFF
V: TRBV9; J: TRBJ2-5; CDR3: CASSGANQETQYF
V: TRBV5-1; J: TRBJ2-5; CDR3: CASSVSGKQETQYF
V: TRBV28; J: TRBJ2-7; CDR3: CASSLYSSSYEQYF
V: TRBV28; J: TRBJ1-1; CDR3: CASSPAQGAEAFF
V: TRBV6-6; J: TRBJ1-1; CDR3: CASSGTGGAGEAFF